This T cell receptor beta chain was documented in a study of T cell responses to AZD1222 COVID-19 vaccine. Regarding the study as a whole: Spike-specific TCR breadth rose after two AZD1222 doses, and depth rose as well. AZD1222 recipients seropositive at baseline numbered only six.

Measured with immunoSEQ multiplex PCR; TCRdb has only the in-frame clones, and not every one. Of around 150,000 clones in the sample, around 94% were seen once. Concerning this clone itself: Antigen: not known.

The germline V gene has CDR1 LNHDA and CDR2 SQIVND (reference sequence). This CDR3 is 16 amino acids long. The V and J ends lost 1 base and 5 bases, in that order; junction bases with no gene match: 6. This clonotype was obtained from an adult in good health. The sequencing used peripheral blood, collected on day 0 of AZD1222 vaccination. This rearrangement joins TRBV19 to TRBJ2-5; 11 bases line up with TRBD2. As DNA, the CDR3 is TGTGCCAGTAGTATAGTCACTAGCGGGAGTCGGGAGACCCAGTACTTC. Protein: CASSIVTSGSRETQYF.